Listed below are T cell receptor beta chains from one sample, sequenced in a study of cytomegalovirus exposure and HLA in healthy donors. The table came from immunoSEQ multiplex PCR; TCRdb's copy has only in-frame clones and leaves some out. Of 95,000 or so clones listed, about two thirds were seen once; the top ten hold about 16%. The sequencing input was PBMCs. Receptors were obtained from a woman aged 50 to 60 in good health and CMV-seropositive. Both conserved end residues are part of each CDR3. The order of the fields is clone size, V gene, CDR3 length, D gene, J gene, CDR3 DNA, CDR3 protein. A D gene is named only where the DNA matches it firmly. Expanded clones are given a class, and other clones once, few, many or no size at all.

.	TRBV11-2	15	.	TRBJ2-3	TGTGCCAGCAGCTTAGTCGGGGAATTGACAGATACGCAGTATTTT	CASSLVGELTDTQYF
once	TRBV28	16	.	TRBJ1-4	TGTGCCAGCAGTACTCCCCGGACGGGGGGTGAGGAAAAACTGTTTTTT	CASSTPRTGGEEKLFF
.	TRBV30	12	TRBD2	TRBJ2-4	TGTGCCTGGACTAGCGGGATAGACATTCAGTACTTC	CAWTSGIDIQYF
.	TRBV10-1	16	TRBD2	TRBJ2-1	TGCGCCAGCAGTGAGTCGACGGGGGGGGATCACAATGAGCAGTTCTTC	CASSESTGGDHNEQFF
.	TRBV5-6	15	TRBD2	TRBJ2-1	TGTGCCAGCAGCCAAGCGGGAGGGGACTACAATGAGCAGTTCTTC	CASSQAGGDYNEQFF
.	TRBV19	14	TRBD1	TRBJ1-5	TGTGCCAGTAGTATGGGGACAGACTATCAGCCCCAGCATTTT	CASSMGTDYQPQHF
.	TRBV5-6	16	.	TRBJ2-1	TGTGCCAGCAGCTTGGGATTTGGCGGATCCTACAATGAGCAGTTCTTC	CASSLGFGGSYNEQFF
.	TRBV6-5	15	TRBD1	TRBJ2-7	TGTGCCAGCAGCATGACAGGGGGCAGCTCCTACGAGCAGTACTTC	CASSMTGGSSYEQYF
.	TRBV27	13	.	TRBJ1-2	TGTGCCAGTAGGGACAATTTTTTCTATGGCTACACCTTC	CASRDNFFYGYTF
.	TRBV7-9	15	.	TRBJ2-2	TGTGCCAGCAGCACCAGGGGACACGCAACCGGGGAGCTGTTTTTT	CASSTRGHATGELFF
.	TRBV4-1	18	.	TRBJ2-6	TGCGCCAGCAGCCCCAGCGGAACTGCTTCCTCTGGGGCCAACGTCCTGACTTTC	CASSPSGTASSGANVLTF
.	TRBV5-1	17	TRBD2	TRBJ2-1	TGCGCCAGCATGGTCGTGAGGGCTAGCGGGGTTTACAATGAGCAGTTCTTC	CASMVVRASGVYNEQFF
.	TRBV19	15	TRBD2	TRBJ2-1	TGTGCCAGTAGGAAACTAGCGGGAGGGCCGGGTGAGCAGTTCTTC	CASRKLAGGPGEQFF
.	TRBV5-4	15	TRBD2	TRBJ2-7	TGTGCCAGCAGCTTGGTTCTAGCGGGAGTGGAAGAGCAGTACTTC	CASSLVLAGVEEQYF
few	TRBV4-3	17	TRBD2	TRBJ2-1	TGCGCCAGCAGCCAAGTGAGAGCGGGAGCGGCCTACAATGAGCAGTTCTTC	CASSQVRAGAAYNEQFF
.	TRBV6-1	15	TRBD2	TRBJ2-7	TGTGCCAGCAGTGACCTAGCGGACCTAACCTACGAGCAGTACTTC	CASSDLADLTYEQYF
.	TRBV6-1	15	TRBD1	TRBJ1-4	TGTGCCAGCAGAGTGGACAGGGTTGTTAGTGAAAAACTGTTTTTT	CASRVDRVVSEKLFF
.	TRBV28	18	TRBD1	TRBJ1-3	TGTGCCAGCAGTCTATCCGGTCCGGGACAGGGCTTATTAAACACCATATATTTT	CASSLSGPGQGLLNTIYF
.	TRBV19	15	TRBD1	TRBJ2-5	TGTGCCAGTAGTGGGGGCGGGACAGGGGAAGAGACCCAGTACTTC	CASSGGGTGEETQYF
.	TRBV7-2	15	.	TRBJ1-2	TGTGCCAGCAGGTCGAACCGGGGGGACCCCTATGGCTACACCTTC	CASRSNRGDPYGYTF
.	TRBV10-3	20	TRBD1	TRBJ2-7	TGTGCCATCAGTGATTCAAGATCCGGGACAGGGGGCGCCAATTTGGGCGAGCAGTACTTC	CAISDSRSGTGGANLGEQYF
.	TRBV7-9	15	.	TRBJ1-2	TGTGCCAGCAGCTCTCCGGGAGCGGGGCACTATGGCTACACCTTC	CASSSPGAGHYGYTF
.	TRBV28	16	TRBD2	TRBJ2-2	TGTGCCAGCACCCCCAGTGTGGGAGGGCCAGCCGGGGAGCTGTTTTTT	CASTPSVGGPAGELFF
.	TRBV19	14	TRBD1	TRBJ2-3	TGTGCCAGTAGTGCCGGGACAGACACAGATACGCAGTATTTT	CASSAGTDTDTQYF
.	TRBV29-1	13	.	TRBJ1-4	TGCAGCGTTGTAGGGCAGGGTGACGAAAAACTGTTTTTT	CSVVGQGDEKLFF
few	TRBV2	13	.	TRBJ1-5	TGTGCCAGCAGAGACAGTGATTCCCAGCCCCAGCATTTT	CASRDSDSQPQHF
.	TRBV27	16	TRBD1	TRBJ2-7	TGTGCCAGCAGCACAACAGGGGTAGTTCGGTTCTACGAGCAGTACTTC	CASSTTGVVRFYEQYF
.	TRBV28	13	TRBD1	TRBJ1-2	TGTGCCAGCAGTTCGACAGGGGGCGATGGCTACACCTTC	CASSSTGGDGYTF
.	TRBV7-8	18	.	TRBJ1-3	TGTGCCAGCATATCCGGGACGACAGGCCTGAGCTCTGGAAACACCATATATTTT	CASISGTTGLSSGNTIYF
.	TRBV5-1	14	.	TRBJ2-2	TGCGCCAGCCTCCGGCGGGAGAACACCGGGGAGCTGTTTTTT	CASLRRENTGELFF
.	TRBV27	16	.	TRBJ2-2	TGTGCCAGCAGCCCCAGAAAAGGGGTTGACACCGGGGAGCTGTTTTTT	CASSPRKGVDTGELFF
.	TRBV15	16	TRBD2	TRBJ2-5	TGTGCCACCAGCAGAGGGGTACCGGGAGGAGAGGAGACCCAGTACTTC	CATSRGVPGGEETQYF
.	TRBV5-1	13	.	TRBJ2-2	TGCGCCAGCAGCTTGTCCGACACCGGGGAGCTGTTTTTT	CASSLSDTGELFF
.	TRBV29-1	16	.	TRBJ2-7	TGCAGCGTTGTAGGGGGGTACCGGGACAGCCCATCCGAGCAGTACTTC	CSVVGGYRDSPSEQYF
.	TRBV5-1	17	TRBD2	TRBJ2-1	TGCGCCAGCAGCTTGGGGAATTTAGCGGGAGCATACAATGAGCAGTTCTTC	CASSLGNLAGAYNEQFF
.	TRBV28	14	TRBD1	TRBJ2-7	TGTGCCAGCAGAACCGGGACAGGGTCCTACGAGCAGTACTTC	CASRTGTGSYEQYF
few	TRBV10-1	14	TRBD1	TRBJ2-7	TGCGCCAGCAGTGAGGGGACAGGGGTCCACGAGCAGTACTTC	CASSEGTGVHEQYF
.	TRBV7-8	16	TRBD1	TRBJ2-2	TGTGCCAGCAGCCCTCGCCTGGGACAGTCCACCGGGGAGCTGTTTTTT	CASSPRLGQSTGELFF
once	TRBV5-6	17	.	TRBJ2-6	TGTGCCAGCAGCTCTCCCCCAGGGGTTTCTGGGGCCAACGTCCTGACTTTC	CASSSPPGVSGANVLTF
.	TRBV28	12	.	TRBJ2-1	TGTGCCAGCAGTACTGGACAGTTAAAGCAGTTCTTC	CASSTGQLKQFF
.	TRBV7-9	15	.	TRBJ2-4	TGTGCCAGCAGCTCGTCGCGGAGGGGACTAAACATTCAGTACTTC	CASSSSRRGLNIQYF
.	TRBV18	17	.	TRBJ1-3	TGTGCCAGCTCACCAAGGGAGGGGCTTGATTCTGGAAACACCATATATTTT	CASSPREGLDSGNTIYF
.	TRBV28	14	.	TRBJ2-7	TGTGCCAGCAGCCCACCTGGATACAGCTACGAGCAGTACTTC	CASSPPGYSYEQYF
.	TRBV19	15	TRBD1	TRBJ2-7	TGTGCCAGTAGCAAGACAGGGGCAAATTCCTACGAGCAGTACTTC	CASSKTGANSYEQYF
.	TRBV28	15	.	TRBJ2-7	TGTGCCAGCAGTTTCGGTTTGGCCAAACAGGGCAGACAGTACTTC	CASSFGLAKQGRQYF
once	TRBV15	15	.	TRBJ1-5	TGTGCCACCAGCAGTGGGGGGGGGAGCAATCAGCCCCAGCATTTT	CATSSGGGSNQPQHF
.	TRBV27	14	TRBD1	TRBJ1-5	TGTGCCAGCAGTCGTGACAGGGCCGGACAGCCCCAGCATTTT	CASSRDRAGQPQHF
.	TRBV15	14	.	TRBJ1-2	TGTGCCACCAGGACGGACAGAGCTAACTATGGCTACACCTTC	CATRTDRANYGYTF
.	TRBV4-3	14	.	TRBJ2-7	TGCGCCAGCAGCCACCTAGGTGGATCCTACGAGCAGTACTTC	CASSHLGGSYEQYF
.	TRBV6-6	14	TRBD1	TRBJ2-7	TGTGCCAGCAGCCCTGCCCGACAGGGGGTAGAGCAGTACTTC	CASSPARQGVEQYF
.	TRBV6-5	15	TRBD1	TRBJ1-1	TGTGCCAGCAGTAGAGACCCGGGACAGGGTACTGAAGCTTTCTTT	CASSRDPGQGTEAFF
medium-sized	TRBV9	16	.	TRBJ2-2	TGTGCCAGCAGCTTCGCATACAGGGCCTCCAGCCGGGAGCTGTTTTTT	CASSFAYRASSRELFF
.	TRBV6-1	14	.	TRBJ2-7	TGTGCCAGCACCAGGGCAGGCGGGACCTACGAGCAGTACTTC	CASTRAGGTYEQYF
.	TRBV5-1	16	.	TRBJ2-3	TGCGCCAGCAGCCCGGGATTCACTATTAGCACAGATACGCAGTATTTT	CASSPGFTISTDTQYF
few	TRBV5-1	18	.	TRBJ1-5	TGCGCCAGCAGCTTGGAGCCCCAGGGAAGCGTGGGCAATCAGCCCCAGCATTTT	CASSLEPQGSVGNQPQHF
few	TRBV7-9	14	.	TRBJ2-3	TGTGCCAGCAGCCCGTATAGTACCACAGATACGCAGTATTTT	CASSPYSTTDTQYF